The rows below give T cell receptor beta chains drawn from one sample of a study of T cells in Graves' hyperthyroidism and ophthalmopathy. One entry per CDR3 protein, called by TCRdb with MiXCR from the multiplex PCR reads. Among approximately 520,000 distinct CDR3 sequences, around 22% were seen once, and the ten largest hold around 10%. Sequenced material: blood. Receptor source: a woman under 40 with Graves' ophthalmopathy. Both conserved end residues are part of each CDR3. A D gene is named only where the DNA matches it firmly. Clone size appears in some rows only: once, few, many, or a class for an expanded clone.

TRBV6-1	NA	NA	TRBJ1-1	TGTGCCAGCAGTGGTTGGCGCAAGAACACTGAAGCTTTCTTT	CASSGWRKNTEAFF
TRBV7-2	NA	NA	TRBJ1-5	TGTGCCAGCAGCTTAATGGTAGATCAGCCCCAGCATTTT	CASSLMVDQPQHF
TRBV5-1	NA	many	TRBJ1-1	TGCGCCAGCAGGCGGCCAGGGAGGGACACTGAAGCTTTCTTT	CASRRPGRDTEAFF
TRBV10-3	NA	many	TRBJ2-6	TGTGCCATCAGTTCCGGGGTCTCTGGGGCCAACGTCCTGACTTTC	CAISSGVSGANVLTF
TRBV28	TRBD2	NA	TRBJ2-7	TGTGCCAGCACCTCCGGGGAGGCTAGCGGATCCTACGAGCAGTACTTC	CASTSGEASGSYEQYF
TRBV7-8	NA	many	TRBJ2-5	TGTGCCAGCAGCCTGGGCCCGTACGCAGAGACCCAGTACTTC	CASSLGPYAETQYF
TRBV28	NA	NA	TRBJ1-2	TGTGCCAGCAGGGGAGGGGGGCTTTACTATGGCTACACCTTC	CASRGGGLYYGYTF
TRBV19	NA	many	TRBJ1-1	TGTGCCAGTAGTATTTTCGGCAACACTGAAGCTTTCTTT	CASSIFGNTEAFF
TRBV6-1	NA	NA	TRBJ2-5	TGTGCCAGCAGTGAAGTCTGGGTTCAGGAGACCCAGTACTTC	CASSEVWVQETQYF
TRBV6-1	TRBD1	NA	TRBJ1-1	TGTGCCAGCCGCAAGTGGTGGGACAGGGAATTCAACACTGAAGCTTTCTTT	CASRKWWDREFNTEAFF
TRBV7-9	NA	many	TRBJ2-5	TGTGCCAGCAGCTTAGTCTCGCAAGAGACCCAGTACTTC	CASSLVSQETQYF
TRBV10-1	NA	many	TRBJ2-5	TGCGCCAGCAGTGAGGGCGGGCAAGAGACCCAGTACTTC	CASSEGGQETQYF
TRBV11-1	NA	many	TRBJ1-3	TGTGCCAGCAGCTTAGGCCCGGTAGACTCTGGAAACACCATATATTTT	CASSLGPVDSGNTIYF